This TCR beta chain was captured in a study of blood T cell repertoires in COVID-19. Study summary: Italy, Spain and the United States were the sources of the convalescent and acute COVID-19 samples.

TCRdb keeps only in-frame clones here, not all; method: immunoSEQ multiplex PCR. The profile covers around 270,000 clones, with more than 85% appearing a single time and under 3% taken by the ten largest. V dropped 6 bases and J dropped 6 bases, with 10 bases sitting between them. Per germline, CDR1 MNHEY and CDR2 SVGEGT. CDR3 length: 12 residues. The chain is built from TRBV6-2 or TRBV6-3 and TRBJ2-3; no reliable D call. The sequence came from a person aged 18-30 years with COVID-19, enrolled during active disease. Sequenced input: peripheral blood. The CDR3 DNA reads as TGTGCCAGCAGCCAGTCTCGGGATACGCAGTATTTT. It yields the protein CASSQSRDTQYF.